Sequencing of this T cell receptor (beta chain) was carried out in a study of shared clonotypes between healthy human individuals. Study results and limitations: The small donor group covered limited genetic and exposure diversity.

Over several immunoSEQ plates, each subset's genomic DNA was distributed in even portions. Only in-frame clones appear in the TCRdb table, and some are missing; sequencing was by immunoSEQ multiplex PCR. The data hold fewer than 850,000 clones, with about 97% observed a single time. V was cut by 6 bases and J by 0 bases, with 8 bases left in between. This CDR3 is 13 amino acids long. Germline-derived CDR1 and CDR2 are SNHLY and FYNNEI. As for this clone: Its antigen is undetermined.

Naive CD8 populations comprised CD45RO-negative cells positively selected for CCR7, excluding terminally differentiated effector memory CD45RA+ cells. Material for sequencing was naive CD8+ T cells sorted from blood. J is TRBJ1-1 and V is TRBV2; no firm D call. The receptor's source is a man in his thirties or forties in good health. CDR3 sequence: CASRRRMNTEAFF. The DNA of the CDR3 is TGTGCCAGCAGACGGCGGATGAACACTGAAGCTTTCTTT.